The 24 T cell receptor beta chains below all came from one sample that was sequenced in a study of T cells in Graves' hyperthyroidism and ophthalmopathy. Regions amplified from RNA transcripts were the TCR beta CDR3 regions. Initially, a first-round RT-PCR of the TCR CDR3 employed the HTBI primer set. A single record per CDR3 protein comes from TCRdb applying MiXCR to the multiplex PCR reads. The sample lists 300,000 to 500,000 distinct CDR3 sequences; around 15% were seen once. Sequencing input: blood. Receptor source: a man over 45 with Graves' ophthalmopathy.

This clonotype was found a few times. The V and J genes are TRBV20-1 and TRBJ2-3; 9 nucleotides agree with TRBD2. CDR3 length: 15 amino acids. V was pared by 3 bases and J by 1 base, with 5 bases of the junction left unmatched. Germline lookup yields CDR1 DFQATT and CDR2 SNEGSKA (reference sequence). This CDR3 reads CSASFLAGRTDTQYF. In DNA, the CDR3 is TGCAGTGCTAGTTTTCTAGCGGGGCGCACAGATACGCAGTATTTT.

This clonotype occurred many times. The genes are TRBV3-1 and TRBJ2-3; 12 positions match TRBD2. The CDR3 consists of 16 residues. The J segment lost 1 base and the V segment lost 1 base, leaving 0 bases of the junction unmatched. Germline V gene data show CDR1 as LGHDT and CDR2 as YNNKEL (reference sequence). The CDR3 sequence: CASSQGLAGGTDTQYF. CDR3 nucleotides: TGTGCCAGCAGCCAAGGACTAGCGGGAGGCACAGATACGCAGTATTTT.

This clonotype was picked up many times. The chain combines TRBV12-3 or TRBV12-4 with TRBJ2-3, with 12 bases identical to TRBD2. CDR3 length equals 17 residues. The J segment lost 0 bases and the V segment lost 1 base, leaving 2 bases of the junction unmatched. CDR3 DNA sequence: TGTGCCAGCAGTTTAGGAGGGACTAGCGGGAGCACAGATACGCAGTATTTT. Protein product: CASSLGGTSGSTDTQYF.

The sample holds a few counts of this clonotype. This chain connects TRBV20-1 to TRBJ2-7, with a weak D call TRBD1 (6 bases). Germline CDR1 is DFQATT and CDR2 is SNEGSKA (reference sequence). CDR3 length: 13 amino acids. V shed 6 bases and J shed 3 bases, with 15 bases lying between them. The CDR3 DNA follows: TGCAGTGCCACCCTAGACAGGCACTACGAGCAGTACTTC. It encodes CSATLDRHYEQYF.

This clonotype was observed at least ten times. This sequence joins TRBV6-1 and TRBJ2-1; 7 bases agree with TRBD1. Germline CDR1 is MNHNS and CDR2 is SASEGT. This CDR3 has 16 residues. Trimming cost V 7 bases and J 5 bases; bases outside gene matches: 14. The CDR3 here is CASTDRNRDRNNEQFF. The CDR3 DNA sequence: TGTGCCAGCACTGACAGGAACCGGGACAGAAACAATGAGCAGTTCTTC.

This clonotype was seen many times. The gene calls are TRBV7-2 and TRBJ2-1, with 14 bases matching TRBD2. The J segment lost 1 base and the V segment lost 4 bases, leaving 15 bases of the junction unmatched. CDR3 length equals 21 residues. Germline CDR1 and CDR2: SGHTA and FQGNSA. CDR3 sequence (DNA): TGTGCCAGCAGCTCCCCCTACAGCGGGGGGACTAGCGGGAGTTCCTACAATGAGCAGTTCTTC. Translation gives CASSSPYSGGTSGSSYNEQFF.

In its sample, this clonotype was seen many times. The chain is built from TRBV3-1 and TRBJ2-5; maybe TRBD2 (5 bases). The CDR3 extends over 14 amino acids. Germline CDR1 reads LGHDT; CDR2 reads YNNKEL (reference sequence). Trimming left V 1 base short and J 5 bases short, with 11 bases between. The CDR3 loop is CASSQVRGGETQYF. The CDR3 nucleotides are TGTGCCAGCAGCCAAGTGCGCGGCGGGGAGACCCAGTACTTC.

A few counts support this clonotype. The rearrangement links TRBV29-1 to TRBJ1-2; D is possibly TRBD1 (5 bases). The CDR3 is 12 residues long. Germline V gene sequence: CDR1 SQVTM, CDR2 ANQGSEA. The ends were cut back, 4 bases at V and 4 bases at J, with 10 bases in the middle. This CDR3 is CSVAEGSYGYTF. CDR3 nucleotides: TGCAGCGTTGCGGAGGGGTCCTATGGCTACACCTTC.

The table lists this clonotype with many counts. The genes are TRBV5-1 and TRBJ2-1, with no clear D. The ends were cut back, 1 base at V and 5 bases at J, with 7 bases in the middle. The CDR3 has 13 amino acids. Germline assignment: CDR1 SGHRS and CDR2 YFSETQ. The CDR3 sequence: CASSLIGDNEQFF. The CDR3 bases are TGCGCCAGCAGCTTGATTGGGGACAATGAGCAGTTCTTC.

In this sample, this clonotype turned up many times. V is TRBV20-1 and J is TRBJ2-5, with D maybe TRBD2 (5 bases). CDR1 and CDR2 (germline): DFQATT, SNEGSKA (reference sequence). Between the trimmed V and J ends, which lost 0 bases and 7 bases, there was a span of 15 bases. The length of the CDR3 is 14 residues. The CDR3 loop is CSARDSRTGSTQYF. The CDR3 DNA sequence: TGCAGTGCTAGAGACAGTCGGACTGGATCGACCCAGTACTTC.

This clonotype was recorded at least ten times. V is TRBV6-2 or TRBV6-3 and J is TRBJ2-4; 7 bases match TRBD2. This CDR3 is 16 amino acids long. Germline trimming cut 5 bases from V and 0 bases from J; bases unmatched to any gene: 7. Germline values: CDR1 MNHEY, CDR2 SVGEGT. The CDR3 DNA follows: TGTGCCAGCAGTCCCCTAGCGGCAGTAGCCAAAAACATTCAGTACTTC. This gives the protein CASSPLAAVAKNIQYF.

V gene TRBV19 combines with J gene TRBJ2-1, with unresolved D. The CDR3 contains 14 residues. CDR1 and CDR2 from the germline V gene are LNHDA and SQIVND (reference sequence). V was trimmed by 3 bases and J by 9 bases, leaving 15 bases between them. The CDR3, as DNA: TGTGCCAGTAGTATGTTCCGCGAGAACCGTGAGCAGTTCTTC. The encoded protein is CASSMFRENREQFF. Full variable domain (missing parts from reference TRBV19 and TRBJ2-1): DGGITQSPKYLFRKEGQNVTLSCEQNLNHDAMYWYRQDPGQGLRLIYYSQIVNDFQKGDIAEGYSVSREKKESFPLTVTSAQKNPTAFYLCASSMFRENREQFFGPGTRLTVL.

There are many counts of this clonotype. The J gene is TRBJ1-2, the V gene TRBV2; 7 nucleotides line up with TRBD1. There are 14 residues in the CDR3. After removal of 5 bases from V and 3 bases from J, the junction contained 6 bases not matched to a gene. Germline V CDR1 and CDR2: SNHLY, FYNNEI. The CDR3 protein is CASSRLGQDYGYTF. CDR3 in DNA: TGTGCCAGCAGTCGACTCGGACAGGACTATGGCTACACCTTC.

This clonotype occurred many times. The genes are TRBV27 and TRBJ1-3; D is possibly TRBD1 (5 bases). Germline CDR1 MNHEY, CDR2 SMNVEV (reference sequence). The V end lost 5 bases, the J end lost 0 bases, and 11 bases lay between the germline ends. The CDR3 length is 15 residues. The CDR3: CASSPRGASGNTIYF. The CDR3 DNA reads TGTGCCAGCAGTCCCCGAGGGGCCTCTGGAAACACCATATATTTT.

With respect to this clonotype: A much larger clone differs from this one at a single base, so this may be a read error. This sequence joins TRBV12-3 or TRBV12-4 and TRBJ2-1; D may be TRBD1 (5 bases). The CDR3 consists of 12 residues. CDR3 in DNA: TGTGCCAACAGTCCGCAGGGCCATGAGCAGTTCTTC. Protein sequence: CANSPQGHEQFF.

This clonotype has ten or more counts. The chain joins TRBV28 to TRBJ2-3; TRBD2 aligns across 8 bases. Unmatched junction bases numbered 14, after V lost 6 bases and J lost 6 bases. The CDR3 contains 16 residues. CDR1 and CDR2 (germline): MDHEN, SYDVKM. The CDR3 here is CASSRKAGARRDTQYF. The CDR3 nucleotides read TGTGCCAGCAGCCGAAAAGCGGGAGCTCGAAGGGATACGCAGTATTTT.

This clonotype came up many times. This sequence joins TRBV7-9 and TRBJ2-7, with 10 bases identical to TRBD2. CDR3 length equals 15 residues. Germline CDR1 is SEHNR and CDR2 is FQNEAQ (reference sequence). V shed 5 bases and J 4 bases; nucleotides not matched to a gene: 8. The CDR3 is CASSAGTSVLYEQYF. DNA for the CDR3: TGTGCCAGCAGCGCCGGGACTAGCGTCCTGTACGAGCAGTACTTC.

This clonotype was recorded at least ten times. The rearrangement links TRBV7-9 to TRBJ2-5; no reliable D call. CDR1 is SEHNR and CDR2 is FQNEAQ in the germline V gene (reference sequence). V was pared by 5 bases and J by 3 bases, with 10 bases between. This CDR3 has 13 residues. CDR3 protein: CASSRTEEETQYF. CDR3 bases: TGTGCCAGCAGCCGGACGGAAGAAGAGACCCAGTACTTC.

This clonotype was observed at least ten times. The genes are TRBV12-3 or TRBV12-4 and TRBJ2-1; D could derive from TRBD1 or TRBD2 (5 bases each). The CDR3 contains 16 residues. Trimming removed 6 bases from V and 4 bases from J, with 19 bases in between. The CDR3 nucleotides are TGTGCCAGCAGATGGGACCGCTCGATAATTTACAATGAGCAGTTCTTC. It yields the protein CASRWDRSIIYNEQFF.

This clonotype has a count of ten or more. This chain links TRBV24-1 with TRBJ2-1; TRBD2 matches at 13 bases. Trimming at V came to 7 bases and at J to 9 bases, leaving 11 bases not matched to a gene. Germline V gene data show CDR1 as KGHDR and CDR2 as SFDVKD. The CDR3 covers 16 residues. CDR3 sequence: CATRGELAGGPSEQFF. CDR3 sequence (DNA): TGTGCCACCAGGGGGGAACTAGCGGGAGGGCCTAGTGAGCAGTTCTTC.

This clonotype was recorded many times. This chain connects TRBV20-1 to TRBJ2-5, with 7 bases lining up with TRBD2. Looked up from germline, CDR1 is DFQATT and CDR2 is SNEGSKA (reference sequence). This CDR3 region has 14 residues. The J segment lost 2 bases and the V segment lost 6 bases, leaving 9 bases of the junction unmatched. CDR3 loop: CSARRGRVQETQYF. Here the CDR3 DNA reads TGCAGTGCCAGACGGGGGAGGGTGCAAGAGACCCAGTACTTC.

This clonotype was picked up a small number of times. CDR3 region: CARGGRASGANVLTF. The CDR3 DNA is TGTGCCCGAGGGGGGAGGGCCTCTGGGGCCAACGTCCTGACTTTC. The rearrangement joins TRBV2 to TRBJ2-6; D may be TRBD2 (7 bases). Trimming shortened V by 11 bases and J by 0 bases, and 14 bases separated the two germline ends. Germline CDR1 reads SNHLY; CDR2 reads FYNNEI. CDR3 size: 15 residues.

The DNA of the CDR3 is TGTGCCAGCAGCGCGTCTAGTAATTCAGAGACCCAGTACTTC. Protein sequence: CASSASSNSETQYF. The chain joins TRBV7-9 to TRBJ2-5; D uncertain. This CDR3 contains 14 residues. With 5 bases removed from V and 4 bases from J, the gap between germline ends came to 14 bases. Looked up from germline, CDR1 is SEHNR and CDR2 is FQNEAQ (reference sequence).

The J gene is TRBJ2-2, the V gene TRBV15; 11 bases are shared with TRBD1. The CDR3 has 14 amino acids. The V segment lost 5 bases and the J segment 7 bases; nucleotides outside the gene matches: 3. The V gene's germline CDR1 is LNHNV and CDR2 YYDKDF (reference sequence). CDR3 in amino acids: CATSRDRGIGELFF. The CDR3 DNA follows: TGTGCCACCAGCCGGGACAGGGGGATCGGGGAGCTGTTTTTT.